The 22 T cell receptor beta chains below come from one sample, sequenced in a study of cytomegalovirus exposure and HLA in healthy donors. The PCR contained 60 Vbeta and 13 Jbeta primers. Assay used: immunoSEQ multiplex PCR; TCRdb lists only in-frame clones, some missing. The listing records approximately 180,000 clones. Sequenced sample: PBMCs. Source of these receptors: a man aged 25-45 years in good health and CMV-seronegative.

This chain joins TRBV15 and TRBJ2-5; 7 bases align to TRBD2. With V trimmed by 1 base and J by 1 base, 6 bases remained unmatched. The CDR3 is 16 residues long. The V gene's germline CDR1 is LNHNV and CDR2 YYDKDF (reference sequence). CDR3 protein: CATSRGRGTIQETQYF. CDR3 coding DNA: TGTGCCACCAGCAGAGGGCGGGGGACTATCCAAGAGACCCAGTACTTC.

V usage is TRBV7-2 and J usage is TRBJ1-2; possible D gene TRBD1, 6 bases. The CDR3 sequence is 13 residues long. CDR1 SGHTA and CDR2 FQGNSA come from the germline V gene. Trimming removed 7 bases at V and 7 bases at J, with 16 bases between. CDR3 amino acids: CASTLMFRGGYTF. CDR3 nucleotide sequence: TGTGCCAGCACCCTGATGTTCAGGGGTGGCTACACCTTC.

J is TRBJ1-2 and V is TRBV6-1; 11 bases map to TRBD1. Germline V gene lookup returns CDR1 MNHNS and CDR2 SASEGT. J was trimmed by 6 bases and V by 1 base; bases with no gene match: 16. The CDR3 has 19 residues. CDR3 protein: CASSEVYSIRTGGNNGYTF. The CDR3 DNA reads as TGTGCCAGCAGTGAAGTTTACTCTATAAGGACAGGGGGCAATAATGGCTACACCTTC.

The chain has TRBV9 and TRBJ2-3, with 7 bases matching TRBD2. CDR1 and CDR2 from the germline V gene are SGDLS and YYNGEE. This CDR3 has 18 residues. V was clipped by 1 base and J by 2 bases; unmatched bases: 13. The CDR3 loop is CASSVYEGGDLATDTQYF. The CDR3 DNA sequence: TGTGCCAGCAGCGTATATGAGGGAGGGGATCTAGCCACAGATACGCAGTATTTT.

This chain connects TRBV7-2 to TRBJ1-5, with a possible D match to TRBD1 (6 bases). Trimming stripped 5 bases from V and 5 bases from J, with 16 bases between. The CDR3 spans 15 residues. The germline CDR1 and CDR2 sequences are SGHTA and FQGNSA. The CDR3, as DNA: TGTGCCAGCAGCCGATACCGGGACACCTATCAGCCCCAGCATTTT. It is translated as CASSRYRDTYQPQHF.

This chain joins TRBV30 and TRBJ1-4; D is perhaps TRBD1 (5 bases). V was cut by 8 bases and J by 0 bases, with 7 bases left in between. Looked up from germline, CDR1 is GTSNPN and CDR2 is SVGIG (reference sequence). This CDR3 spans 12 amino acids. The CDR3 sequence is CAGTATNEKLFF. The CDR3 DNA reads as TGTGCCGGGACGGCAACTAATGAAAAACTGTTTTTT.

The rearrangement uses TRBV28 and TRBJ1-1; D not resolved. There are 11 residues in the CDR3. Germline V gives CDR1 MDHEN, CDR2 SYDVKM. V lost 9 bases and J lost 11, with 16 bases in between. The CDR3 loop is CASSTPYGAFF. In DNA, the CDR3 is TGTGCCAGTTCTACGCCGTACGGTGCTTTCTTT. The full variable domain, with the rest looked up from reference TRBV28 and TRBJ1-1, is DVKVTQSSRYLVKRTGEKVFLECVQDMDHENMFWYRQDPGLGLRLIYFSYDVKMKEKGDIPEGYSVSREKKERFSLILESASTNQTSMYLCASSTPYGAFFGQGTRLTVV.

The gene calls are TRBV4-1 and TRBJ1-4, with a possible D match to TRBD1 (5 bases). Germline values: CDR1 MGHRA, CDR2 YSYEKL. V dropped 4 bases and J dropped 3 bases, with 18 bases sitting between them. The CDR3 is 17 amino acids. DNA of the CDR3: TGCGCCAGCAGCCTCAATGATGGTTACAGGTCTAATGAAAAACTGTTTTTT. It is translated as CASSLNDGYRSNEKLFF.

The rearrangement joins TRBV4-3 to TRBJ2-7; TRBD1 is a possible D gene (6 bases). The length of the CDR3 is 15 residues. Per the germline V gene, CDR1 is LGHNA and CDR2 is YSLEER. Trimming stripped 1 base from V and 5 bases from J, with 15 bases between. The CDR3 loop is CASSQGGQGFDEQYF. In DNA form, the CDR3 reads TGCGCCAGCAGCCAAGGGGGGCAGGGGTTCGACGAGCAGTACTTC.

CDR3 in amino acids: CASSDPAFAAGNYEQYF. CDR3 in DNA: TGTGCCAGCAGTGATCCTGCTTTTGCGGCAGGGAATTACGAGCAGTACTTC. V and J are TRBV2 and TRBJ2-5, with D possibly matching TRBD1 (5 bases). Gene TRBJ2-7 matches the end of the DNA better, so the J call may be wrong. The CDR3 has 17 amino acids. In germline, CDR1 is SNHLY, CDR2 FYNNEI.

The chain has TRBV19 and TRBJ2-7; D is possibly TRBD1 (6 bases). CDR1 is LNHDA, CDR2 SQIVND, per germline (reference sequence). The CDR3 has 15 residues. V lost 0 bases and J 2 bases, leaving 11 bases between the germline ends. The CDR3 coding sequence is TGTGCCAGTAGTATAGAGGGACATCCAGCCTACGAGCAGTACTTC. It specifies CASSIEGHPAYEQYF.

This chain links TRBV18 with TRBJ2-7, with D uncertain. Germline V gene sequence: CDR1 KGHSH, CDR2 LQKENI. With 6 bases removed from V and 3 bases from J, the gap between germline ends came to 12 bases. CDR3 length equals 13 residues. For the CDR3, the DNA is TGTGCCAGCTCCCGGTCCGATCTCTACGAGCAGTACTTC. Translated, it gives CASSRSDLYEQYF.

The chain joins TRBV7-8 to TRBJ1-6; TRBD1 matches at 7 bases. This CDR3 region has 16 residues. The V gene's germline CDR1 is SGHVS and CDR2 FQNEAQ. Germline trimming cut 5 bases from V and 7 bases from J; bases unmatched to any gene: 11. The chain's CDR3 is CASSPGSRDSNSPLHF. CDR3 coding DNA: TGTGCCAGCAGCCCGGGGTCGCGGGACAGCAATTCACCCCTCCACTTT. The full variable domain, rest sourced from reference TRBV7-8 and TRBJ1-6, is GAGVSQSPRYKVAKRGQDVALRCDPISGHVSLFWYQQALGQGPEFLTYFQNEAQLDKSGLPSDRFFAERPEGSVSTLKIQRTQQEDSAVYLCASSPGSRDSNSPLHFGNGTRLTVT.

The CDR3 loop is CASSFRTGMNTEAFF. Written as DNA, the CDR3 is TGTGCCAGCAGCTTTCGGACAGGGATGAACACTGAAGCTTTCTTT. The chain combines TRBV11-3 with TRBJ1-1; TRBD1 aligns across 8 bases. Germline-derived CDR1 and CDR2 are SGHNT and YENEEA. The V gene end was trimmed by 3 bases and the J gene end by 0 bases; junction bases not matched to a gene: 3. This CDR3 is built from 15 residues.

The J gene is TRBJ2-7, the V gene TRBV5-4; 7 bases fit TRBD2. This CDR3 is built from 16 residues. CDR1 SGHNT and CDR2 YYREEE come from the germline V gene (reference sequence). V lost 4 bases, J lost 0 bases, and 10 bases stayed unmatched. CDR3 DNA: TGTGCCAGCAGCCCTTCCTGGAGCGGGGTCTCCTACGAGCAGTACTTC. This encodes CASSPSWSGVSYEQYF.

J is TRBJ2-1 and V is TRBV6-4; 7 bases agree with TRBD2. CDR3 length: 15 residues. J gave up 7 bases and V 0 bases, and 6 bases lay outside the gene matches. Germline CDR1 is MRHNA and CDR2 is SNTAGT. The CDR3 DNA reads TGTGCCAGCAGTGACTCGGTAGCGGGCGTAAATGAGCAGTTCTTC. Its translation is CASSDSVAGVNEQFF.

The chain links TRBV18 to TRBJ2-3; 8 positions match TRBD1. Germline V gene lookup returns CDR1 KGHSH and CDR2 LQKENI. V was clipped by 3 bases and J by 3 bases; unmatched bases: 5. This CDR3 has 15 amino acids. CDR3 sequence reads: CASSPPGGETDTQYF. For the CDR3, the DNA is TGTGCCAGCTCACCGCCAGGGGGCGAGACAGATACGCAGTATTTT.

The chain employs TRBV2 and TRBJ2-5, with a tentative D call TRBD1 (6 bases). Germline V lookup: CDR1 SNHLY, CDR2 FYNNEI. V lost 7 bases and J lost 2, with 11 bases in between. This CDR3 spans 13 amino acids. CDR3 nucleotides: TGTGCCAGCATATTCGGACAGCAAGAGACCCAGTACTTC. Its protein product is CASIFGQQETQYF.

The V call is TRBV18, the J call TRBJ1-2; no clear D. Germline V gives CDR1 KGHSH, CDR2 LQKENI. The ends were cut back, 0 bases at V and 2 bases at J, with 7 bases in the middle. This CDR3 is 14 amino acids long. CDR3 nucleotides: TGTGCCAGCTCACCACCCGGACTGAACTATGGCTACACCTTC. Translating gives CASSPPGLNYGYTF.

The chain combines TRBV7-9 with TRBJ2-7; the D gene is possibly TRBD1 (6 bases). This CDR3 is built from 14 residues. V was shortened by 3 bases and J by 2 bases, with 11 bases between the two germline ends. Germline CDR1 SEHNR, CDR2 FQNEAQ (reference sequence). The CDR3 loop is CASSFAGVAYEQYF. The CDR3 DNA sequence: TGTGCCAGCAGCTTTGCAGGGGTGGCCTACGAGCAGTACTTC.

This sequence joins TRBV18 and TRBJ2-7; 11 bases are shared with TRBD1. The CDR3 runs to 16 residues. J lost 7 bases, V lost 3 bases, and 11 bases had no gene match. The V gene's germline CDR1 is KGHSH and CDR2 LQKENI. Here the CDR3 DNA reads TGTGCCAGCTCACCTAGGGCTGGGACAGGGGGGATTGAGCAGTACTTC. This codes for CASSPRAGTGGIEQYF.

The chain links TRBV28 to TRBJ2-7, with D possibly TRBD2 on 6 matching bases. V lost 1 base and J lost 6, with 13 bases in between. Germline values: CDR1 MDHEN, CDR2 SYDVKM. CDR3 length: 14 amino acids. The CDR3 nucleotides are TGTGCCAGCAGTTTATCTACTAGCCTAAGCGAGCAGTACTTC. As protein: CASSLSTSLSEQYF.